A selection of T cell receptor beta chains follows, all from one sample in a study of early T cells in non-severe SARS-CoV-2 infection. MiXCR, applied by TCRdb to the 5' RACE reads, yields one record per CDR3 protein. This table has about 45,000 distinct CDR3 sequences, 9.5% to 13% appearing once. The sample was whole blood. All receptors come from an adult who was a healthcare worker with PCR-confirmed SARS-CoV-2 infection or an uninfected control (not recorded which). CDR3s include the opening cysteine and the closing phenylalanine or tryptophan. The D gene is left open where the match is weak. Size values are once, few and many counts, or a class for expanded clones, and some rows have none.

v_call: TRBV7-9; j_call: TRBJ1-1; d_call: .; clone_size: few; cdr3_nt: TGTGCCAGCAGCTTAGCGGGGAGGGCAGTTCCTGAAGCTTTCTTT; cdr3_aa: CASSLAGRAVPEAFF
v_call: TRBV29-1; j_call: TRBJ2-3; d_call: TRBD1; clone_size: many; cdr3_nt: TGCAGCGTTATTGGACAGGGGAATGGAGATACGCAGTATTTT; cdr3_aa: CSVIGQGNGDTQYF
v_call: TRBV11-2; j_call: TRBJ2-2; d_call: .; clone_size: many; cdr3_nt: TGTGCCAGCAGCTTAGGCAGGGGCTCCGGGGAGCTGTTTTTT; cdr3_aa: CASSLGRGSGELFF
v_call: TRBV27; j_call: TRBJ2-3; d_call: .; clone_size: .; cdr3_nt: TGTGCCAGCAGTTTATATGGGAATGGAGGAGATACGCAGTATTTT; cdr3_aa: CASSLYGNGGDTQYF
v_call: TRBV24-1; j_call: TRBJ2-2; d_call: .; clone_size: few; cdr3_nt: TGTGCCACCAGTGGGGGAAATAGGTATCGGAACACCGGGGAGCTGTTTTTT; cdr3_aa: CATSGGNRYRNTGELFF
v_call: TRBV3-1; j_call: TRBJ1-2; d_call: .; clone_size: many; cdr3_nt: TGTGCCAGCAGCCCCGACAGCAGGGGTGGCTATGGCTACACCTTC; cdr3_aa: CASSPDSRGGYGYTF
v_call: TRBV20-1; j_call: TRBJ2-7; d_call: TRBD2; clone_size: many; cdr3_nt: TGCAGTGCTCATCCGGGACTAGCGGGAGGTCCCCTCTACGAGCAGTACTTC; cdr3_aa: CSAHPGLAGGPLYEQYF
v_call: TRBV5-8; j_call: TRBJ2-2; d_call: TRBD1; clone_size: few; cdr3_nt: TGTGCCAGCAGCTATGGACAGGGCACCGGGGAGCTGTTTTTT; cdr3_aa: CASSYGQGTGELFF
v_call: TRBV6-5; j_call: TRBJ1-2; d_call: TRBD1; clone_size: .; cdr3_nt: TGTGCCAGCAGTTCCCCGGCAGGGGGATATGGCTACACCTTC; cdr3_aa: CASSSPAGGYGYTF
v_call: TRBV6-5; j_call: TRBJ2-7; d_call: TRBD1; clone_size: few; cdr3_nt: TGTGCCAGCGGGGACAGAGCCTACGAGCAGTACTTC; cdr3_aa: CASGDRAYEQYF
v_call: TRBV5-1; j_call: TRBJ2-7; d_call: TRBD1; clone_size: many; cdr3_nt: TGCGCCAGCAGCGGGGGACAGCCACCCTACGAGCAGTACTTC; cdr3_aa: CASSGGQPPYEQYF
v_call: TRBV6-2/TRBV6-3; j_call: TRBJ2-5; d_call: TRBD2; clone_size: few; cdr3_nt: TGTGCCAGCAGTCGAGCTACTAGCGGGAGAGGGGAGACCCAGTACTTC; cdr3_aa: CASSRATSGRGETQYF
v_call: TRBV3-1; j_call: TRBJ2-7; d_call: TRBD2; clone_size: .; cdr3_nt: TGTGCCAGCCAGACTAGCGGGACGGGTCACGAGCAGTACTTC; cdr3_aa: CASQTSGTGHEQYF
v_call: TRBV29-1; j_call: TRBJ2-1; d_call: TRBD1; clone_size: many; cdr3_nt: TGCAGCGTGTGGACAGGGAGAATGAGGAATGAGCAGTTCTTC; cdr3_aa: CSVWTGRMRNEQFF
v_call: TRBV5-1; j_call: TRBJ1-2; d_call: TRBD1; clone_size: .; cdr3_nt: TGCGACAGCAGCTCCGGGACAGCGAACTATGGCTACACCTTC; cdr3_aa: CDSSSGTANYGYTF
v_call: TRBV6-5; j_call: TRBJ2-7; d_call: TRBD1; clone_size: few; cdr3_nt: TGTGCCAGCAGCCGCAGGACAGGGGGCGACGAGCAGTACTTC; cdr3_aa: CASSRRTGGDEQYF
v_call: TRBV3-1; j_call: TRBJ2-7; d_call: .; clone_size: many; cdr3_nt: TGTGCCAGCAGCCAAGAAAGGTACGAGCAGTACTTC; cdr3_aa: CASSQERYEQYF
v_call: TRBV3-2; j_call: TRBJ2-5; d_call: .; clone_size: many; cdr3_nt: TGTGCCAGCAGCCAGACCCAAGGACCAGTCGGGGAGACCCAGTACTTC; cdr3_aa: CASSQTQGPVGETQYF
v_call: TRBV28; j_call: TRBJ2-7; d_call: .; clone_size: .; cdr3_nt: TGTGCCAGCAGTTTTAGACAGCCTTCCTACGAGCAGTACTTC; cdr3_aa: CASSFRQPSYEQYF
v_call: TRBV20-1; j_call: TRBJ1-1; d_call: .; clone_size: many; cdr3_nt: TGCAGTGCCGTACAGGTGATGAACACTGAAGCTTTCTTT; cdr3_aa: CSAVQVMNTEAFF
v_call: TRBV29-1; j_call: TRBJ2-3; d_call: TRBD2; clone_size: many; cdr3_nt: TGCAGCGTCCCTGGACTAGACACAGATACGCAGTATTTT; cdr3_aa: CSVPGLDTDTQYF
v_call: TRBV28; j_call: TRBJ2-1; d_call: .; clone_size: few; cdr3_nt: TGTGCCAGCGGGGATTCCTACAATGAGCAGTTCTTC; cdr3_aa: CASGDSYNEQFF
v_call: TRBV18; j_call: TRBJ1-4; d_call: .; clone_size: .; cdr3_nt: TGTGCCAGCTCACCACGCATCCCGGACTCTTATGAAAAACTGTTTTTT; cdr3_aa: CASSPRIPDSYEKLFF
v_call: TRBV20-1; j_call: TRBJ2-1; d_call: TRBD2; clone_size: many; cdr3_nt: TGCAGTGTTCCGAAGGTAGCGGGAACTCATGAGCAGTTCTTC; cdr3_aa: CSVPKVAGTHEQFF
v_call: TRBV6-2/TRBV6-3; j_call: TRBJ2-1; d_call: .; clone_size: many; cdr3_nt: TGTGCCAGCAGTAGCGCCGGGACTGGATACAATGAGCAGTTCTTC; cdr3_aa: CASSSAGTGYNEQFF
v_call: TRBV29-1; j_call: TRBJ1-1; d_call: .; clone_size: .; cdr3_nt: TGCAGCGTTGATGAGGGTAGGGCGACTGAAGCTTTCTTT; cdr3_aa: CSVDEGRATEAFF
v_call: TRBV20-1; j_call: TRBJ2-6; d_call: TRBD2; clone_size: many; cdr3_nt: TGCAGTGCTCCCTCGACTAGCGGGAAGTCATCCGGGGCCAACGTCCTGACTTTC; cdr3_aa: CSAPSTSGKSSGANVLTF
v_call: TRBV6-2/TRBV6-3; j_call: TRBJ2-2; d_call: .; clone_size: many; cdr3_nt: TGTGCCAGCAGTTCTCAGGGTGCCGGGGAGCTGTTTTTT; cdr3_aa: CASSSQGAGELFF
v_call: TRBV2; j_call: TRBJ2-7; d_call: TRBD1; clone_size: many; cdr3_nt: TGTGCCAGCAGCGTTGACAGGGGGCCCTACGAGCAGTACTTC; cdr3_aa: CASSVDRGPYEQYF
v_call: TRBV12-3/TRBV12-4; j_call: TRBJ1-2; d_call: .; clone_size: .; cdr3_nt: TGTGCCAGCAGTTTCGACGCAGGGGTATCCGGCTACACCTTC; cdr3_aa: CASSFDAGVSGYTF
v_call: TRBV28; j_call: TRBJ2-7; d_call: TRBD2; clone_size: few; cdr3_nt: TGTGCCAGCAGCCCCCTAGCGGGAGGACACTACGAGCAGTACTTC; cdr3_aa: CASSPLAGGHYEQYF
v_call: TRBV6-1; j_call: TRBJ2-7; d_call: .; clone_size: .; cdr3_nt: TGTGCCAGCACCCACTCCTACGAGCAGTACTTC; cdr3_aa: CASTHSYEQYF
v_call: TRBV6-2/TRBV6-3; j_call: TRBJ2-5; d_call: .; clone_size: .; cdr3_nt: TGTGCCAGCAGTTCCGGCTTCGGGACCCAGTACTTC; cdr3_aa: CASSSGFGTQYF
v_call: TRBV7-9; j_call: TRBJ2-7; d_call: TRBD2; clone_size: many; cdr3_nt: TGTGCCAGCACTCTGGAGTTGGGGACTAGCGGGAGGGTATCCTACGAGCAGTACTTC; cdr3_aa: CASTLELGTSGRVSYEQYF
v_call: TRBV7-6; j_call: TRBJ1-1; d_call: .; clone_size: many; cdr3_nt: TGTGCCAGCAGCTTGGACCCGGGTAAAATGAACACTGAAGCTTTCTTT; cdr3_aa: CASSLDPGKMNTEAFF